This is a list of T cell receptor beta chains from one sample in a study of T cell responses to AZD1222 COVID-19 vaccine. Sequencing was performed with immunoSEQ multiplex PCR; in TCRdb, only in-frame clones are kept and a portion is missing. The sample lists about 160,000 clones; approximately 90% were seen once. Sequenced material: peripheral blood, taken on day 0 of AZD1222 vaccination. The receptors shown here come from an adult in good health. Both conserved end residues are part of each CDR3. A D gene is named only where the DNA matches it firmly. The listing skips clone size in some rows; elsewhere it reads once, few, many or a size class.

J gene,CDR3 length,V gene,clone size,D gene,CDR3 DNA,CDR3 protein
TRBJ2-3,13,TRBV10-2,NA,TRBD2,TGCGCCACCCGGGGGGGCCAAACAGATACGCAGTATTTT,CATRGGQTDTQYF
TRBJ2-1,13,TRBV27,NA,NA,TGTGCCAGCAGTACACGCTCCTACAATGAGCAGTTCTTC,CASSTRSYNEQFF
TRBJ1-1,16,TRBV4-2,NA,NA,TGTGCCAGCAGCCAGGAGTTGACTCGTGGGAACACTGAAGCTTTCTTT,CASSQELTRGNTEAFF
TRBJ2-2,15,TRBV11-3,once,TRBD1,TGTGCCAGCAGCTTCGGACAGGGGGAGGGCGGGGAGCTGTTTTTT,CASSFGQGEGGELFF
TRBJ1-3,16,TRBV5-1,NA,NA,TGCGCCAGCAGCCCGGAACCCGGAGGGTCTGGAAACACCATATATTTT,CASSPEPGGSGNTIYF
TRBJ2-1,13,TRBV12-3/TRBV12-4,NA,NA,TGTGCCAGCAGTTTAGCCAGTTTGGATGAGCAGTTCTTC,CASSLASLDEQFF
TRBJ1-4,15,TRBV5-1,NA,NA,TGCGCCAGCAGCTTGGCCGCAGGGCCTAATGAAAAACTGTTTTTT,CASSLAAGPNEKLFF
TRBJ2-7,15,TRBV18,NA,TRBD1,TGTGCCAGCTCACCACCGACAGGGGGCGCCGACGAGCAGTACTTC,CASSPPTGGADEQYF
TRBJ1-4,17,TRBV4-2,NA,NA,TGTGCCAGCAGCCAAGGTTCAACAGGGCTGAGGGTTGAAAAACTGTTTTTT,CASSQGSTGLRVEKLFF
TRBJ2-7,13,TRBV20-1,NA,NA,TGCAGTGCTAGTTCAGGGGCAACCTACGAGCAGTACTTC,CSASSGATYEQYF
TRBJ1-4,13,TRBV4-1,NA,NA,TGCGCCAACCAGAGGCTCGGCGATGAAAAACTGTTTTTT,CANQRLGDEKLFF
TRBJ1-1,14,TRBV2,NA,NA,TGTGCCAGCAACAAAAGGGGGGAAAACACTGAAGCTTTCTTT,CASNKRGENTEAFF
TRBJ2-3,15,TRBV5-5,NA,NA,TGTGCCAGCAGCTTGAGGGCGGGGAGCACAGATACGCAGTATTTT,CASSLRAGSTDTQYF
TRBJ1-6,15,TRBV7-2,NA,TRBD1,TGTGCCAGCAGCGTAAGACAGGGGGGATATTCACCCCTCCACTTT,CASSVRQGGYSPLHF
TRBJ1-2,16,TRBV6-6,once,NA,TGTGCCAGCAGTTACCCCAGGGGCGCTGCTGAATATGGCTACACCTTC,CASSYPRGAAEYGYTF
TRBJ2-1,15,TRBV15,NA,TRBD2,TGTGCCACCCGGCTCAGCGGGGGGGCACGTGATGAGCAGTTCTTC,CATRLSGGARDEQFF
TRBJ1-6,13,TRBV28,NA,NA,TGTGCCAGCAGTTCCAATATACGGTCACCCCTCCACTTT,CASSSNIRSPLHF
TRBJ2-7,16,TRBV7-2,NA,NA,TGTGCCAGCAGCTCCCCGGGGGTAACGGCGGCCTACGAGCAGTACTTC,CASSSPGVTAAYEQYF
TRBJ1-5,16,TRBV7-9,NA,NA,TGTGCCAGCAGCTTAGTGGCCGGTCCAGGGAATCAGCCCCAGCATTTT,CASSLVAGPGNQPQHF
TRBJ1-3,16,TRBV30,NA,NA,TGTGCCTGGAGTGTCAAGGCCCTAATCTCTGGAAACACCATATATTTT,CAWSVKALISGNTIYF
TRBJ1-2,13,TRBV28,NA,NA,TGTGCCAGCAGTCCTGACAGGCCTCTCGGCTACACCTTC,CASSPDRPLGYTF
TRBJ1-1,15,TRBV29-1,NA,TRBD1,TGCAGCACCAATCCCCGGGGACAGGGGAACACTGAAGCTTTCTTT,CSTNPRGQGNTEAFF